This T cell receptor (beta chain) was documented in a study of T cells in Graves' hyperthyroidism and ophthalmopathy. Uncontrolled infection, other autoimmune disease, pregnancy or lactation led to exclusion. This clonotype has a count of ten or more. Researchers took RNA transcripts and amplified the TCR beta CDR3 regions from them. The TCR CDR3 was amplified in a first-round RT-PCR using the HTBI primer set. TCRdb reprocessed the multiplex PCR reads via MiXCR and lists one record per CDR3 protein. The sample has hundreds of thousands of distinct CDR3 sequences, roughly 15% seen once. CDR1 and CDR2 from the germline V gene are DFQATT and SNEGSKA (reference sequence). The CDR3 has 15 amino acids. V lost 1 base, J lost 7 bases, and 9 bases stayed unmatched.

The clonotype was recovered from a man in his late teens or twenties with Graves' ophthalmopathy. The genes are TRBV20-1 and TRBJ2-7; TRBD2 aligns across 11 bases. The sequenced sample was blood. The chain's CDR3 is CSARVWTSGRSEQYF. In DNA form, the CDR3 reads TGCAGTGCTAGAGTATGGACTAGCGGGCGATCGGAGCAGTACTTC.